This is a list of T cell receptor beta chains from one sample in a study of Ad26.COV2.S vaccination and SARS-CoV-2 variants. Measured with immunoSEQ multiplex PCR; TCRdb has only the in-frame clones, and not every one. The repertoire holds fewer than 800,000 clones, with 89% as singletons. Specimen: peripheral blood, collected in a trial of Ad26.COV2.S vaccine versus placebo. Receptors were obtained from a person between 18 and 59 years old who received the Ad26.COV2.S COVID-19 vaccine or a placebo. Both conserved end residues are part of each CDR3. The D gene is left open where the match is weak. For some rows the clone size is stated as once, few or many, or as a class when expanded; others skip it.

j_call v_call clone_size d_call cdr3_length cdr3_aa cdr3_nt
TRBJ2-7 TRBV7-9 NA NA 14 CASSFYGRDYEQYF TGTGCCAGCAGCTTCTATGGCAGAGACTACGAGCAGTACTTC
TRBJ2-3 TRBV9 NA TRBD2 14 CASSHSGVVDTQYF TGTGCCAGCAGTCATAGCGGGGTGGTAGATACGCAGTATTTT
TRBJ2-3 TRBV4-1 once TRBD2 16 CASSQRAGGLTDTQYF TGCGCCAGCAGCCAAAGAGCGGGGGGCCTCACAGATACGCAGTATTTT
TRBJ1-4 TRBV4-3 once NA 15 CASSVSPDGNEKLFF TGCGCCAGCAGCGTTAGCCCGGACGGTAATGAAAAACTGTTTTTT
TRBJ2-4 TRBV19 NA NA 13 CASSLAPRDIQYF TGTGCCAGTAGTCTGGCCCCCAGGGACATTCAGTACTTC
TRBJ1-5 TRBV19 NA NA 15 CASSDNTAGNQPQHF TGTGCCAGTAGTGATAACACCGCGGGCAATCAGCCCCAGCATTTT
TRBJ1-2 TRBV7-2 once NA 15 CASSLESGQGYGYTF TGTGCCAGCAGCTTAGAGTCAGGGCAGGGTTATGGCTACACCTTC
TRBJ1-4 TRBV4-1 NA NA 16 CASSLYPQPTNEKLFF TGCGCCAGCAGCCTTTACCCACAGCCAACTAATGAAAAACTGTTTTTT
TRBJ2-3 TRBV29-1 NA TRBD2 14 CSMRTSGPADTQYF TGCAGCATGAGGACTAGCGGTCCGGCGGATACGCAGTATTTT
TRBJ2-5 TRBV12-3/TRBV12-4 NA NA 13 CASSPRFGETQYF TGTGCCAGCAGTCCAAGATTTGGTGAGACCCAGTACTTC
TRBJ1-1 TRBV7-3 NA NA 13 CASSLVDSTEAFF TGTGCCAGCAGCTTAGTCGATAGCACTGAAGCTTTCTTT
TRBJ1-4 TRBV18 NA NA 13 CASSKRTNEKLFF TGTGCCAGCTCAAAAAGAACTAATGAAAAACTGTTTTTT
TRBJ2-3 TRBV10-1 NA NA 14 CASSAMAGTDTQYF TGCGCCAGCAGTGCGATGGCCGGCACAGATACGCAGTATTTT
TRBJ1-2 TRBV11-2 NA TRBD1 13 CASSPDRVYGYTF TGTGCCAGCAGCCCCGACAGGGTGTATGGCTACACCTTC
TRBJ1-1 TRBV5-1 NA NA 15 CASRDLRGPNTEAFF TGCGCCAGCAGGGATCTTCGGGGACCGAACACTGAAGCTTTCTTT
TRBJ1-1 TRBV3-1/TRBV3-2 NA NA 14 CASAKGGQGTEAFF TGTGCCAGCGCGAAAGGGGGGCAGGGCACTGAAGCTTTCTTT
TRBJ1-5 TRBV7-9 NA NA 12 CASSLEDQPQHF TGTGCCAGCAGCTTAGAGGATCAGCCCCAGCATTTT
TRBJ1-5 TRBV6-2/TRBV6-3 NA TRBD1 16 CASSRETGGTDQPQHF TGTGCCAGCAGTAGGGAGACAGGGGGCACGGATCAGCCCCAGCATTTT
TRBJ2-5 TRBV18 NA TRBD2 17 CASSPGTSGRAPETQYF TGTGCCAGCTCACCAGGGACTAGCGGGAGGGCCCCAGAGACCCAGTACTTC
TRBJ1-2 TRBV6-5 NA TRBD1 14 CASSSRQGTYGYTF TGTGCCAGCAGTTCCCGACAGGGGACATATGGCTACACCTTC
TRBJ1-6 TRBV5-1 once NA 14 CASSLRTENSPLHF TGCGCCAGCAGCTTACGGACAGAGAATTCACCCCTCCACTTT
TRBJ2-2 TRBV19 NA TRBD2 14 CASRQGLVTGELFF TGTGCCAGTAGACAGGGACTAGTCACCGGGGAGCTGTTTTTT